This note documents a single T cell receptor beta chain sequence. Antigen: not known. Germline CDR1 is MNHEY and CDR2 is SVGAGI. V lost 6 bases to trimming and J lost 5 bases, with 2 bases between them. This CDR3 has 9 amino acids. The sample comes from a study of cytomegalovirus exposure and HLA in healthy donors. The study's findings and limits: Among TCR beta chains, those listed as cytomegalovirus-associated numbered about 160. Many donors shared some public TCRs, even though most TCR sequences were rare. It was reported that the classifier diagnosed cytomegalovirus status with high specificity and sensitivity in both the original and validation cohorts.

TCRdb's table, derived via immunoSEQ multiplex PCR, lists solely in-frame clones and lacks some. The sample includes hundreds of thousands of clones, 75% to 90% of them seen just once. The receptor was isolated from a woman in her twenties or thirties in good health and CMV-seropositive. The sample comprised PBMCs. J is TRBJ2-7 and V is TRBV6-5, with unresolved D. The CDR3 nucleotides are TGTGCCAGCAGCGACGAGCAGTACTTC. Encoded protein: CASSDEQYF.